What follows is one T cell receptor (beta chain) and its context. This specimen belongs to a study of cytomegalovirus exposure and HLA in healthy donors. The CDR3 is 14 residues long. Germline loops: CDR1 MNHEY, CDR2 SVGAGI. Trimming removed 8 bases from V and 7 bases from J; junction bases left unmatched: 9. The study ran its PCR with 60 Vbeta and 13 Jbeta primers. Method: immunoSEQ multiplex PCR; TCRdb's copy keeps in-frame clones and lacks some. The sample lists 150,000 to 180,000 clones, over 60% seen once, with under 4.5% in the top ten. The V call is TRBV6-5, the J call TRBJ1-4, with 8 bases that match TRBD1. The sequence was collected from a woman aged 40 to 50 in good health and CMV-seronegative. Sequencing was done on a sample of PBMCs. The CDR3 region is CASGRQGMSEKLFF. The CDR3 bases are TGTGCCAGCGGAAGACAGGGGATGAGTGAAAAACTGTTTTTT.